The 5 T cell receptor beta chains below come from one sample, sequenced in a study of T cell responses to AZD1222 COVID-19 vaccine. Here immunoSEQ multiplex PCR was the method, and the copy in TCRdb shows in-frame clones only, minus some. The sample lists 150,000 to 180,000 clones; around nine tenths were seen once. The sample here was peripheral blood, taken on day 0 of AZD1222 vaccination. The receptors stem from an adult in good health.

V and J are TRBV7-2 and TRBJ1-1; D perhaps matches TRBD1 (5 bases). CDR1 SGHTA and CDR2 FQGNSA come from the germline V gene. V dropped 1 base and J dropped 3 bases, with 12 bases sitting between them. This CDR3 has 15 amino acids. The CDR3 here is CASSLDRQPDTEAFF. The CDR3 bases are TGTGCCAGCAGCTTAGACCGACAGCCTGACACTGAAGCTTTCTTT.

This rearrangement joins TRBV7-9 to TRBJ1-1; 7 bases are a match to TRBD1. The trim removed 11 bases at V and 2 bases at J, leaving 11 bases unmatched. The CDR3 loop spans 14 amino acids. Germline lookup yields CDR1 SEHNR and CDR2 FQNEAQ (reference sequence). CDR3 sequence reads: CACQTTGRNTEAFF. The CDR3, as DNA: TGTGCCTGCCAAACGACAGGGCGAAACACTGAAGCTTTCTTT.

This chain connects TRBV11-2 to TRBJ1-2; D is unclear. From germline, CDR1 is SGHAT and CDR2 FQNNGV. Trimming removed 3 bases at V and 5 bases at J, with 7 bases between. CDR3 size: 12 residues. The CDR3 region is CASSFPGYGYTF. CDR3 nucleotide sequence: TGTGCCAGCAGCTTCCCTGGGTATGGCTACACCTTC.

This rearrangement joins TRBV2 to TRBJ2-7; TRBD1 agrees at 7 bases. Germline V gene lookup returns CDR1 SNHLY and CDR2 FYNNEI. The CDR3 is 14 amino acids. Trimming at V came to 6 bases and at J to 5 bases, leaving 10 bases not matched to a gene. The CDR3 DNA follows: TGTGCCAGCAGGCCGACAGGGACGACTGACGAGCAGTACTTC. Protein product: CASRPTGTTDEQYF.

CDR3 in amino acids: CASSLHGRAEAFF. In DNA form, the CDR3 reads TGTGCCAGCAGTCTGCATGGGAGAGCTGAAGCTTTCTTT. The chain joins TRBV27 to TRBJ1-1; D is unresolved. V gave up 5 bases and J gave up 6 bases, with 13 bases separating them. In germline, CDR1 is MNHEY, CDR2 SMNVEV (reference sequence). The CDR3 runs to 13 residues.